A single sample is the source of the 28 T cell receptor beta chains below, sequenced in a study of cytomegalovirus exposure and HLA in healthy donors. Using immunoSEQ multiplex PCR, the repertoire was profiled, and TCRdb retains in-frame clones only, with some absent. This table has approximately 70,000 clones, about 95% appearing once. Sequenced input: PBMCs. The receptors originated from a woman younger than 35 in good health and CMV-seronegative.

The chain couples TRBV25-1 to TRBJ2-7, with TRBD1 matching over 8 bases. V lost 4 bases, J lost 4 bases, and 15 bases stayed unmatched. Looked up from germline, CDR1 is MGHDK and CDR2 is SYGVNS. The length of the CDR3 is 17 residues. The CDR3: CASSVAPPRGQRYEQYF. CDR3 nucleotide sequence: TGTGCCAGCAGTGTCGCACCCCCCAGGGGGCAGAGGTACGAGCAGTACTTC.

This chain links TRBV5-4 with TRBJ2-1, with TRBD2 identical over 15 bases. The CDR3 extends over 17 amino acids. V lost 4 bases to trimming and J lost 8 bases; unmatched junction nucleotides: 10. Germline V CDR1 and CDR2: SGHNT, YYREEE (reference sequence). The CDR3 bases are TGTGCCAGCAGCCTTGGACTAGCGGGGGGGACTTTGGATGAGCAGTTCTTC. It is translated as CASSLGLAGGTLDEQFF.

The V call is TRBV11-2, the J call TRBJ1-3; no firm D call. With 5 bases removed from V and 4 bases from J, the gap between germline ends came to 18 bases. CDR1 and CDR2 from the germline V gene are SGHAT and FQNNGV. CDR3 length: 16 amino acids. The chain's CDR3 is CASSPPLGSSGNTIYF. For the CDR3, the DNA is TGTGCCAGCAGCCCTCCCCTCGGGTCCTCCGGAAACACCATATATTTT.

The chain uses TRBV19 and TRBJ2-3; 7 nucleotides align to TRBD2. The CDR3 runs to 20 residues. Losses at the gene ends were 4 bases for V and 2 bases for J; bases not matched to a gene: 21. The germline V gene has CDR1 LNHDA and CDR2 SQIVND (reference sequence). CDR3 loop: CASSTRTLLREGTYTDTQYF. In DNA form, the CDR3 reads TGTGCCAGTAGTACCCGGACCTTACTTAGGGAGGGAACCTACACAGATACGCAGTATTTT.

This clone was found once. The rearrangement links TRBV29-1 to TRBJ1-2, with D tentatively TRBD1 (6 bases). Germline loops: CDR1 SQVTM, CDR2 ANQGSEA. This CDR3 spans 12 amino acids. The ends were cut back, 6 bases at V and 5 bases at J, with 13 bases in the middle. Here the CDR3 DNA reads TGCAGCGTCCCCGGGACATATTATGGCTACACCTTC. Translating it yields CSVPGTYYGYTF.

The V call is TRBV9, the J call TRBJ2-7; no firm D call. The CDR3 is 13 amino acids. Trimming left V 4 bases short and J 5 bases short, with 13 bases between. Per the germline V gene, CDR1 is SGDLS and CDR2 is YYNGEE. This CDR3 is CASSPGTQNEQYF. As DNA, the CDR3 is TGTGCCAGCAGCCCAGGTACCCAGAACGAGCAGTACTTC.

J is TRBJ2-7 and V is TRBV14, with a possible D match to TRBD1 (6 bases). Trimming removed 6 bases from V and 1 base from J, with 10 bases in between. The CDR3 is made up of 13 amino acids. Germline assignment: CDR1 SGHDN and CDR2 FVKESK. Here the CDR3 reads CASRPRGSYEQYF. CDR3 bases: TGTGCCAGCAGGCCCAGGGGATCCTACGAGCAGTACTTC.

The chain uses TRBV5-8 and TRBJ2-1; possible D gene TRBD1, 6 bases. The germline V gene has CDR1 SGHTS and CDR2 YDEGEE. This CDR3 is built from 15 residues. V was clipped by 0 bases and J by 2 bases, with 9 bases between them. The CDR3 loop reads CASSLDRVPYNEQFF. CDR3 DNA: TGTGCCAGCAGCTTGGACAGGGTCCCCTACAATGAGCAGTTCTTC.

V gene TRBV6-1 combines with J gene TRBJ1-2; TRBD1 might be the D (5 bases). Trimming removed 5 bases from V and 4 bases from J, with 17 bases in between. CDR3 length: 15 amino acids. Germline CDR1 and CDR2: MNHNS and SASEGT. The CDR3, as DNA: TGTGCCAGCAGTAAGACAGACCTGCGCAGCTATGGCTACACCTTC. It codes for CASSKTDLRSYGYTF.

The chain links TRBV2 to TRBJ2-3, with TRBD2 matching 10 bases. Losses at the gene ends were 4 bases for V and 14 bases for J; bases not matched to a gene: 3. The CDR3 runs 11 residues. Germline V CDR1 and CDR2: SNHLY, FYNNEI. The DNA of the CDR3 is TGTGCCAGCAGTGGAGCGGGGGGGGCGTATTTT. Amino acid sequence: CASSGAGGAYF.

The gene calls are TRBV18 and TRBJ2-2; no clear D gene. CDR3 size: 14 residues. The V end lost 6 bases, the J end lost 1 base, and 9 bases lay between the germline ends. The V gene's germline CDR1 is KGHSH and CDR2 LQKENI. CDR3 residues: CASSPAGNTGELFF. The DNA of the CDR3 is TGTGCCAGCTCCCCAGCCGGGAACACCGGGGAGCTGTTTTTT.

The V gene is TRBV27, the J gene TRBJ2-7, with TRBD1 matching 7 bases. With 5 bases clipped from V and 3 bases from J, the junction kept 13 bases outside the gene matches. Germline V lookup: CDR1 MNHEY, CDR2 SMNVEV (reference sequence). The CDR3 spans 16 residues. The CDR3 protein is CASSPTLRDSFYEQYF. DNA for the CDR3: TGTGCCAGCAGTCCGACCCTCCGGGACAGTTTCTACGAGCAGTACTTC.

The rearrangement uses TRBV10-3 and TRBJ2-5, with D perhaps matching TRBD2 (6 bases). The V gene lost 4 bases and the J gene lost 0 bases, with 15 bases spanning the gap. The CDR3 sequence is 16 residues long. CDR1 ENHRY and CDR2 SYGVKD come from the germline V gene. CDR3 amino acids: CAISGRGGIDQETQYF. The CDR3 DNA reads as TGTGCCATCAGTGGGAGGGGCGGAATTGACCAAGAGACCCAGTACTTC.

J is TRBJ1-5 and V is TRBV7-9; tentative D call: TRBD1 (5 bases). V lost 1 base to trimming and J lost 4 bases, with 8 bases between them. The germline gives CDR1 SEHNR, CDR2 FQNEAQ (reference sequence). CDR3 size: 14 residues. CDR3 loop: CASSLGTMNQPQHF. CDR3 nucleotides: TGTGCCAGCAGCTTAGGGACAATGAATCAGCCCCAGCATTTT. The full variable domain, completed using reference TRBV7-9 and TRBJ1-5, is DTGVSQNPRHKITKRGQNVTFRCDPISEHNRLYWYRQTLGQGPEFLTYFQNEAQLEKSRLLSDRFSAERPKGSFSTLEIQRTEQGDSAMYLCASSLGTMNQPQHFGDGTRLSIL.

The rearrangement joins TRBV28 to TRBJ1-5; 8 bases are a match to TRBD1. From germline, CDR1 is MDHEN and CDR2 SYDVKM. The V and J ends lost 6 bases and 7 bases, in that order; junction bases with no gene match: 8. CDR3 length: 14 amino acids. As DNA, the CDR3 is TGTGCCAGCAGCGGCGACAGGGGTGGGCAGCCCCAGCATTTT. Amino acids: CASSGDRGGQPQHF.

The chain joins TRBV29-1 to TRBJ2-2; D perhaps matches TRBD2 (5 bases). Germline CDR1 is SQVTM and CDR2 is ANQGSEA. Deletions cut 6 bases from V and 1 base from J, with 9 bases between. CDR3 length: 13 residues. Here the CDR3 reads CSVDRENTGELFF. The DNA for the CDR3 is TGCAGCGTGGACCGGGAGAACACCGGGGAGCTGTTTTTT.

This clone has a handful of counts. This rearrangement joins TRBV5-1 to TRBJ1-2; possible D gene TRBD1, 5 bases. Germline lookup yields CDR1 SGHRS and CDR2 YFSETQ. There are 11 residues in the CDR3. V gave up 3 bases and J gave up 8 bases, with 8 bases separating them. Here the CDR3 DNA reads TGCGCCAGCAGCTCAACAGGAGGCTACACCTTC. This translates into CASSSTGGYTF.

The V call is TRBV27, the J call TRBJ2-6; the D gene is possibly TRBD2 (5 bases). Deletions cut 0 bases from V and 1 base from J, with 19 bases between. The CDR3 totals 20 residues. Germline CDR1 MNHEY, CDR2 SMNVEV (reference sequence). CDR3 in amino acids: CASSLSGSGRTFSGANVLTF. CDR3 DNA sequence: TGTGCCAGCAGTTTATCAGGGAGTGGCCGGACGTTTTCTGGGGCCAACGTCCTGACTTTC.

V is TRBV2 and J is TRBJ2-1; 8 bases fit TRBD2. Germline V gene sequence: CDR1 SNHLY, CDR2 FYNNEI. V trimming: 4 bases; J trimming: 7 bases; junction bases outside the gene matches: 3. This CDR3 is built from 13 residues. The CDR3 sequence: CASSGSGGNEQFF. CDR3 DNA: TGTGCCAGCAGTGGAAGCGGGGGTAATGAGCAGTTCTTC.

The chain joins TRBV5-8 to TRBJ2-1; possible D gene TRBD2, 5 bases. V lost 0 bases to trimming and J lost 11 bases, with 9 bases between them. CDR3 length equals 12 residues. CDR1 and CDR2 (germline): SGHTS, YDEGEE. CDR3 nucleotides: TGTGCCAGCAGCTTGGTAGCGTTGAAGCAGTTCTTC. Its translation: CASSLVALKQFF.

V is TRBV13 and J is TRBJ2-1, with D uncertain. Per the germline V gene, CDR1 is PRHDT and CDR2 is FYEKMQ (reference sequence). With 3 bases removed from V and 10 bases from J, the gap between germline ends came to 13 bases. CDR3 size: 13 residues. The CDR3 loop is CASSLSVQREQFF. The CDR3 region has the DNA TGTGCCAGCAGCTTGAGCGTTCAGAGGGAGCAGTTCTTC.

The chain links TRBV2 to TRBJ1-5; 7 bases fit TRBD1. CDR1 and CDR2 (germline): SNHLY, FYNNEI. The CDR3 runs 12 residues. The trim removed 11 bases at V and 2 bases at J, leaving 3 bases unmatched. CDR3 nucleotides: TGTGCCTGCGGGACAGGCAATCAGCCCCAGCATTTT. Translation gives CACGTGNQPQHF.

The genes are TRBV29-1 and TRBJ2-2; a possible D gene is TRBD1 (5 bases). Germline loops: CDR1 SQVTM, CDR2 ANQGSEA. The V and J ends lost 4 bases and 0 bases respectively, with 9 bases between them. This CDR3 contains 14 residues. The CDR3 sequence is CSVGRTPNTGELFF. CDR3 nucleotides: TGCAGCGTTGGGCGGACACCGAACACCGGGGAGCTGTTTTTT.

This chain joins TRBV2 and TRBJ2-6; 7 nucleotides line up with TRBD2. The CDR3 contains 17 residues. J lost 2 bases, V lost 3 bases, and 7 bases had no gene match. CDR1 SNHLY and CDR2 FYNNEI come from the germline V gene. This CDR3 is CASSEVAGEAGANVLTF. CDR3 DNA sequence: TGTGCCAGCAGTGAGGTGGCGGGAGAGGCTGGGGCCAACGTCCTGACTTTC.

The rearrangement uses TRBV7-8 and TRBJ2-1, with 8 nucleotides matching TRBD2. V lost 1 base and J lost 10; bases outside the gene matches: 9. Germline V gives CDR1 SGHVS, CDR2 FQNEAQ. The CDR3 contains 15 residues. The CDR3 spells CASSLEGTSSGEQFF. Written as DNA, the CDR3 is TGTGCCAGCAGCTTAGAGGGGACTAGTTCAGGGGAGCAGTTCTTC.

This clone was observed once. The V and J genes are TRBV10-2 and TRBJ1-6, with D unresolved. This CDR3 is built from 15 residues. Germline loops: CDR1 WSHSY, CDR2 SAAADI. V lost 3 bases, J lost 0 bases, and 6 bases lay in between. CDR3 bases: TGCGCCAGCAGTGATAGGAGCTCCTATAATTCACCCCTCCACTTT. Protein: CASSDRSSYNSPLHF.

The chain recombines TRBV6-6 with TRBJ1-2; unclear D gene. V gave up 7 bases and J gave up 2 bases, with 11 bases separating them. The CDR3 covers 13 residues. Germline V gives CDR1 MNHNY, CDR2 SVGAGI (reference sequence). DNA of the CDR3: TGTGCCAGCATCAAGACTATAAACTATGGCTACACCTTC. The encoded protein is CASIKTINYGYTF.

This sequence joins TRBV2 and TRBJ2-3, with 13 nucleotides matching TRBD2. The V and J ends lost 5 bases and 2 bases, in that order; junction bases with no gene match: 4. This CDR3 is 16 amino acids long. Germline CDR1 is SNHLY and CDR2 is FYNNEI. CDR3 residues: CASSPGLAGNTDTQYF. The DNA of the CDR3 is TGTGCCAGCAGTCCGGGACTAGCGGGGAACACAGATACGCAGTATTTT.